This TCR beta chain appears in the sequencing data of a study of cytotoxic CD8 clonotypes in ibrutinib-treated CLL. Data came from immunoSEQ multiplex PCR; TCRdb stores just in-frame clones and leaves some out. Among hundreds of thousands of clones listed, roughly 71% were seen once. The CDR3 runs to 15 residues. Germline CDR1 and CDR2: SGHAT and FQNNGV. After removal of 6 bases from V and 0 bases from J, the junction contained 5 bases not matched to a gene. This specimen consisted of PBMCs, obtained after 36 months of ibrutinib treatment. V gene TRBV11-2 combines with J gene TRBJ2-7, with TRBD1 matching 10 bases. This sequence was found in a human donor with chronic lymphocytic leukemia. CDR3 in amino acids: CASRRQGAVSYEQYF. The CDR3 region has the DNA TGTGCCAGCAGACGACAGGGGGCGGTCTCCTACGAGCAGTACTTC.